This TCR beta chain was profiled in a study of T-cell memory formation after mild COVID-19. V was cut by 7 bases and J by 2 bases, with 11 bases left in between. Per germline, CDR1 MNHEY and CDR2 SMNVEV (reference sequence). The CDR3 contains 14 residues. This clonotype was observed a handful of times. Barcoded TCR alpha and TCR beta cDNA libraries with UMIs came from 5'RACE using constant-segment primers. One entry per CDR3 protein, called by TCRdb with MiXCR from the 5' RACE reads. The repertoire holds approximately 290,000 distinct CDR3 sequences, less than 20% seen once, with 22% in the top ten. Sequencing used PBMCs or a T cell subset sorted from them (not recorded which). The receptor was isolated from a man aged 18-30 years who had mild COVID-19 (a few samples of this study predate the infection). Cell type and time point are not known. The chain joins TRBV27 to TRBJ2-2; no firm D call. The CDR3 sequence: CASMTLGNTGELFF. The CDR3 DNA sequence: TGTGCCAGCATGACCCTTGGTAACACCGGGGAGCTGTTTTTT.